This T cell receptor (beta chain) was sequenced during a study of early T cells in non-severe SARS-CoV-2 infection. General study findings and limits: Reliance on VDJdb matching favored anti-spike CD8 responses; private and CD4 specificities were missed.

TCRdb reprocessed the 5' RACE reads with MiXCR, giving one entry per CDR3 protein. The sample consists of just under 85,000 distinct CDR3 sequences, about 10% of them appearing once. With respect to this clonotype: Its antigen is not identified.

The sequences come from whole blood, collected at baseline. The TCR sequence derives from an adult who was a healthcare worker with PCR-confirmed SARS-CoV-2 infection or an uninfected control (not recorded which).

The CDR3 nucleotides are TGTGCCAGCAGTTTAGGGGCGGGAGGGATTTACGAGCAGTACTTC. This translates into CASSLGAGGIYEQYF. This chain joins TRBV28 and TRBJ2-7; TRBD2 agrees at 9 bases. From germline, CDR1 is MDHEN and CDR2 SYDVKM. The CDR3 runs to 15 residues. V lost 2 bases, J lost 4 bases, and 6 bases stayed unmatched. Supplemented by reference TRBV28 and TRBJ2-7, the full variable domain reads DVKVTQSSRYLVKRTGEKVFLECVQDMDHENMFWYRQDPGLGLRLIYFSYDVKMKEKGDIPEGYSVSREKKERFSLILESASTNQTSMYLCASSLGAGGIYEQYFGPGTRLTVT.